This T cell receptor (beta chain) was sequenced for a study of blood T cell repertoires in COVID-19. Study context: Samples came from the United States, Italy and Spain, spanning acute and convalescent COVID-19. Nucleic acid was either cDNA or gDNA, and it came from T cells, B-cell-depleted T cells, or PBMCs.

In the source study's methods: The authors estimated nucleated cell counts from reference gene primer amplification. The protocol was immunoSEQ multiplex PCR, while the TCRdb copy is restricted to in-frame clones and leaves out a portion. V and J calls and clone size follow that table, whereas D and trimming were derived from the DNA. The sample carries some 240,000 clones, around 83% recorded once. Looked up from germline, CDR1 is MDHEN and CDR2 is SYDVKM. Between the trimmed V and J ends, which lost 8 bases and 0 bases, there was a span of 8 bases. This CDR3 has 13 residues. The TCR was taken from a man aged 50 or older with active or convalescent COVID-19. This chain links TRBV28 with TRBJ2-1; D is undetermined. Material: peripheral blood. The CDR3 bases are TGTGCCAGCGAGCGCCCCTCCTACAATGAGCAGTTCTTC. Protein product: CASERPSYNEQFF.